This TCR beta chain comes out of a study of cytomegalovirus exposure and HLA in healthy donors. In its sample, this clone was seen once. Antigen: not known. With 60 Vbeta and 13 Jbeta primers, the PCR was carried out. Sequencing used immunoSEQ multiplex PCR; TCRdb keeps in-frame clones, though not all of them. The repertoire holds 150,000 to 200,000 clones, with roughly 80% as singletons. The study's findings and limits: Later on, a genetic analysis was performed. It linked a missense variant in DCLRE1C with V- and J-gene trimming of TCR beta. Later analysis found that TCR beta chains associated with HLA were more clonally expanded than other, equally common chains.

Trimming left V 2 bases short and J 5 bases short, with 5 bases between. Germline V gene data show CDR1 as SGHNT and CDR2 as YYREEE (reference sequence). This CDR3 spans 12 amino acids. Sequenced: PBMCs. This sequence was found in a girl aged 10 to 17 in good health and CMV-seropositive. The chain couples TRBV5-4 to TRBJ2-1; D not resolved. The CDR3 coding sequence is TGTGCCAGCAGCTTTCCAGACAATGAGCAGTTCTTC. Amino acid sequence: CASSFPDNEQFF.